A selection of T cell receptor beta chains follows, all from one sample in a study of blood T cell repertoires in COVID-19. Measured with immunoSEQ multiplex PCR; TCRdb has only the in-frame clones, and not every one. The sample contains 300,000 to 450,000 clones, roughly 77% of which appear only once. Sequencing was carried out using peripheral blood. The source of these receptors is a human donor with acute or convalescent COVID-19. The donor label of this sample is uncertain. Each CDR3 is given with its conserved first and last residue. D genes are given only for firm matches. Clone size, where shown, is once, few, many, or a class for clones that have expanded.

CDR3 DNA	CDR3 protein	D gene	V gene	clone size	J gene
TGTGCCAGCAGCTTGGGGACAGGAAATTCTGCTAATGAAAAACTGTTTTTT	CASSLGTGNSANEKLFF	TRBD1	TRBV5-8	NA	TRBJ1-4
TGTGCCAGCAGTACCACCACAGGGCGCAGCACTGAAGCTTTCTTT	CASSTTTGRSTEAFF	NA	TRBV6-5	few	TRBJ1-1
TGTGCCAGCAGCTCGGGGGGGCGAGGTACTGAAGCTTTCTTT	CASSSGGRGTEAFF	NA	TRBV7-9	NA	TRBJ1-1
TGTGCCAGCAGTACCCCCGGGACAGGGATCTACGAGCAGTACTTC	CASSTPGTGIYEQYF	TRBD1	TRBV27	once	TRBJ2-7
TGTGCCAGCAGCCGTAGACAGGTTCTTTTTTCACCCCTCCACTTT	CASSRRQVLFSPLHF	NA	TRBV3-1/TRBV3-2	NA	TRBJ1-6
TGTGCCAGCAGCCACGGACAGGGGGCAGGATATGGCTACACCTTC	CASSHGQGAGYGYTF	TRBD1	TRBV3-1/TRBV3-2	NA	TRBJ1-2
TGCGCCAGCAGCTTACAGGGAAGCTCCTACGAGCAGTACTTC	CASSLQGSSYEQYF	NA	TRBV5-1	NA	TRBJ2-7
TGTGCCAGCAGCCCGAGCGGGAGGGTCTACGAGCAGTACTTC	CASSPSGRVYEQYF	TRBD2	TRBV6-6	NA	TRBJ2-7
TGTGCCAGCAGTTTGTATACTAGCGGCCACGAGCAGTACTTC	CASSLYTSGHEQYF	TRBD2	TRBV27	NA	TRBJ2-7
TGTGCCTGGAGCGCCGACAGGAGCTCCTACGAGCAGTACTTC	CAWSADRSSYEQYF	NA	TRBV30	NA	TRBJ2-7
TGTGCCAGCAGAGGGAGTTCCTACAATGAGCAGTTCTTC	CASRGSSYNEQFF	NA	TRBV6-5	NA	TRBJ2-1
TGTGCCAGCAGTATGGACAGGTCTCGCAATCAGCCCCAGCATTTT	CASSMDRSRNQPQHF	TRBD1	TRBV6-5	once	TRBJ1-5